Shown below are 8 T cell receptor beta chains from a single sample sequenced in a study of T cell repertoires in cytomegalovirus infection. TCRdb processed the reads anew with MiXCR; each CDR3 protein has one entry. The sample contains approximately 590,000 distinct CDR3 sequences, 40% of which appear only once. These receptors have no known antigen. This sample comprised cultured PBMCs, obtained from culture after CMV antigen stimulation. The receptors were gathered from a human donor in good health (CMV status not recorded). Some clones in this sample may be carry-over from other donors' samples.

The V and J genes are TRBV11-3 and TRBJ2-7, with TRBD1 identical over 10 bases. The CDR3 extends over 17 amino acids. V trimming: 5 bases; J trimming: 3 bases; junction bases outside the gene matches: 13. CDR1 is SGHNT and CDR2 is YENEEA in the germline V gene. This CDR3 reads CASSLLGGGDRGYEQYF. CDR3 DNA sequence: TGTGCCAGCAGCCTTCTAGGTGGGGGGGACAGGGGCTACGAGCAGTACTTC.

Only a few counts were recorded for this clonotype. V is TRBV7-2 and J is TRBJ2-2; no clear D gene. The CDR3 runs 15 residues. In germline, CDR1 is SGHTA, CDR2 FQGNSA. The V end lost 2 bases, the J end lost 4 bases, and 11 bases lay between the germline ends. The CDR3 spells CASSLLGVGTGELFF. CDR3 coding DNA: TGTGCCAGCAGCTTACTGGGCGTTGGCACCGGGGAGCTGTTTTTT.

The sample holds a few counts of this clonotype. V is TRBV11-2 and J is TRBJ1-1; D is possibly TRBD1 (5 bases). V lost 5 bases to trimming and J lost 3 bases, with 13 bases between them. Germline V lookup: CDR1 SGHAT, CDR2 FQNNGV. The CDR3 contains 14 residues. CDR3 coding DNA: TGTGCCAGCAGCAAATTCAGGGAAGACACTGAAGCTTTCTTT. Its translation: CASSKFREDTEAFF.

The chain links TRBV12-3 or TRBV12-4 to TRBJ1-1; TRBD1 agrees at 9 bases. V shed 7 bases and J 7 bases; nucleotides not matched to a gene: 10. This CDR3 region has 14 residues. CDR3 residues: CASKTPGQGYEAFF. CDR3 in DNA: TGTGCCAGCAAGACCCCGGGACAGGGTTATGAAGCTTTCTTT.

This clonotype was picked up a small number of times. The rearrangement uses TRBV7-2 and TRBJ1-5, with D tentatively TRBD1 (6 bases). Trimming cost V 1 base and J 9 bases, with 13 bases left between them. This CDR3 has 14 residues. CDR1 is SGHTA and CDR2 is FQGNSA in the germline V gene. CDR3 DNA sequence: TGTGCCAGCAGCTTAGTGGGCAGGGGCATGCCCCAGCATTTT. The encoded protein is CASSLVGRGMPQHF. The whole variable domain, remainder taken from reference TRBV7-2 and TRBJ1-5, is GAGVSQSPSNKVTEKGKDVELRCDPISGHTALYWYRQSLGQGLEFLIYFQGNSAPDKSGLPSDRFSAERTGGSVSTLTIQRTQQEDSAVYLCASSLVGRGMPQHFGDGTRLSIL.

The chain employs TRBV7-3 and TRBJ2-3; D might be TRBD1 or TRBD2, each matching 6 bases. This CDR3 has 18 amino acids. V lost 6 bases and J 3 bases, leaving 25 bases between the germline ends. The germline V gene encodes CDR1 SGHTA and CDR2 FQGTGA. The CDR3, as DNA: TGTGCCAGCAGTTCCCAGACGGGGGCGGACTTCCGGACAGATACGCAGTATTTT. Protein sequence: CASSSQTGADFRTDTQYF.

J is TRBJ2-3 and V is TRBV14; 12 bases align to TRBD2. Per the germline V gene, CDR1 is SGHDN and CDR2 is FVKESK. This CDR3 is 16 amino acids long. The J segment lost 5 bases and the V segment lost 3 bases, leaving 6 bases of the junction unmatched. DNA of the CDR3: TGTGCCAGCAGCCAGGCTAGCGGGGGGGCCGGAGATACGCAGTATTTT. It translates to CASSQASGGAGDTQYF. The variable domain in full, completed from reference TRBV14 and TRBJ2-3, reads EAGVTQFPSHSVIEKGQTVTLRCDPISGHDNLYWYRRVMGKEIKFLLHFVKESKQDESGMPNNRFLAERTGGTYSTLKVQPAELEDSGVYFCASSQASGGAGDTQYFGPGTRLTVL.

This chain uses TRBV3-1 with TRBJ1-2, with no clear D. Germline V lookup: CDR1 LGHDT, CDR2 YNNKEL (reference sequence). This CDR3 has 14 residues. The V end lost 1 base, the J end lost 7 bases, and 13 bases lay between the germline ends. The CDR3 protein is CASSQGPYGSGYTF. The DNA of the CDR3 is TGTGCCAGCAGCCAAGGTCCGTACGGGAGTGGCTACACCTTC. Together with reference TRBV3-1 and TRBJ1-2, the CDR3 gives the full variable domain: DTAVSQTPKYLVTQMGNDKSIKCEQNLGHDTMYWYKQDSKKFLKIMFSYNNKELIINETVPNRFSPKSPDKAHLNLHINSLELGDSAVYFCASSQGPYGSGYTFGSGTRLTVV.